This entry lists 10 T cell receptor beta chains sequenced from one sample in a study of T cell repertoires in cytomegalovirus infection (dated by TCRdb to between 2018 and 2021). Instrument used: Illumina HiSeq 1500. TCRdb reran the public reads through fastp at Q25 and MiXCR, keeping productive beta chains. Merged by CDR3 protein, the rows form single entries marked with the most common genes and DNA. Present in this sample are fewer than 1,000,000 distinct CDR3 sequences, about a third of which were seen just once. More than 13% of the sample comes from the top ten. Read against the paper, the sample's treatment or condition label means: in vitro stimulation with specific CMV peptide epitopes to enrich CMV-specific T cells. The antigens these receptors bind are not known. The specimen comprised cultured CD8+ T cells from PBMCs, sampled from culture after CMV antigen stimulation. Every receptor here comes from a human donor in good health (CMV status not recorded). Some clones in this sample may be carry-over from other donors' samples.

This clonotype was picked up one time. The chain is built from TRBV6-5 and TRBJ2-3; TRBD2 matches 8 bases. The CDR3 covers 16 residues. Germline V CDR1 and CDR2: MNHEY, SVGAGI. Trimming removed 10 bases from V and 2 bases from J; junction bases left unmatched: 14. Written as DNA, the CDR3 is TGTGCCAATCGAGCGGGGGCCGGATTTGCCACAGATACGCAGTATTTT. Amino acids: CANRAGAGFATDTQYF.

With regard to this clonotype: A read error may account for a junction end that differs from germline. The chain is built from TRBV4-1 and TRBJ2-1; 9 bases are a match to TRBD1. The V gene's germline CDR1 is MGHRA and CDR2 YSYEKL. The CDR3 runs 15 residues. This CDR3 reads CANSRDRVSYNEQFF. CDR3 sequence (DNA): TGCGCCAACAGCCGGGACAGGGTCTCCTACAATGAGCAGTTCTTC.

On this clonotype itself: A much bigger clone sits one base away, suggesting this may be a read error. The chain combines TRBV7-2 with TRBJ2-3; D perhaps matches TRBD2 (5 bases). V was cut by 4 bases and J by 0 bases, with 11 bases left in between. The CDR3 consists of 15 residues. CDR1 is SGHTA, CDR2 FQGNSA, per germline. The CDR3, as DNA: TGTACCAGCAGCTCTCGGACGGGGAGCACAGATACGCAGTATTTT. This encodes CTSSSRTGSTDTQYF.

The chain joins TRBV6-2 or TRBV6-3 to TRBJ1-1; possibly TRBD1 for D (6 bases). The CDR3 consists of 14 residues. The germline CDR1 and CDR2 sequences are MNHEY and SVGEGT. Trimming pared 10 bases from V and 5 bases from J, leaving 20 bases between. The CDR3, as DNA: TGTGCCACCTACACGCCACAGGGATGGACTGAAGCTTTCTTT. This encodes CATYTPQGWTEAFF.

The chain combines TRBV15 with TRBJ2-1; 8 nucleotides line up with TRBD1. CDR1 LNHNV and CDR2 YYDKDF come from the germline V gene (reference sequence). Trimming took 9 bases from V and 5 from J; bases not matched to a gene: 9. The CDR3 consists of 14 residues. In DNA, the CDR3 is TGTGCCACTAAATTTGACAGGGGAAACAATGAGCAGTTCTTC. It is translated as CATKFDRGNNEQFF. Full variable domain (missing parts from reference TRBV15 and TRBJ2-1): DAMVIQNPRYQVTQFGKPVTLSCSQTLNHNVMYWYQQKSSQAPKLLFHYYDKDFNNEADTPDNFQSRRPNTSFCFLDIRSPGLGDTAMYLCATKFDRGNNEQFFGPGTRLTVL.

This clonotype has more than one count but fewer than ten. The chain recombines TRBV6-1 with TRBJ1-3; D uncertain. V lost 4 bases, J lost 0 bases, and 10 bases lay in between. CDR1 and CDR2 from the germline V gene are MNHNS and SASEGT. The CDR3 has 15 amino acids. The CDR3 DNA is TGTGCCAGCAGTGTTTCGGATGACTCTGGAAACACCATATATTTT. It yields the protein CASSVSDDSGNTIYF.

This chain joins TRBV4-1 and TRBJ2-7; D possibly corresponds to TRBD2 (7 bases). Looked up from germline, CDR1 is MGHRA and CDR2 is YSYEKL. V was clipped by 0 bases and J by 6 bases, with 12 bases between them. The CDR3 consists of 14 residues. The CDR3, as DNA: TGCGCCAGCAGCCAAGAGTGGGGGGGCCGCGAGCAGTACTTC. Protein sequence: CASSQEWGGREQYF.

CDR3 bases: TGTGCCAGCTCACGGGCACTCTCGAAGAGCTCCTACGAGCAGTACGTC. Translation gives CASSRALSKSSYEQYV. The V and J genes are TRBV18 and TRBJ2-7; D not certain. In germline, CDR1 is KGHSH, CDR2 LQKENI. The CDR3 totals 16 residues. Between the trimmed V and J ends, which lost 4 bases and 0 bases, there was a span of 16 bases.

The chain employs TRBV5-5 and TRBJ2-1, with D uncertain. With 2 bases removed from V and 12 bases from J, the gap between germline ends came to 21 bases. Per the germline V gene, CDR1 is SGHKS and CDR2 is YYEKEE (reference sequence). The CDR3 is 15 amino acids. The CDR3 here is CASSLGEHTVLSQFF. Here the CDR3 DNA reads TGTGCCAGCAGCTTAGGAGAACACACGGTACTATCGCAGTTCTTC. Full variable domain (rest looked up from reference TRBV5-5 and TRBJ2-1): DAGVTQSPTHLIKTRGQQVTLRCSPISGHKSVSWYQQVLGQGPQFIFQYYEKEERGRGNFPDRFSARQFPNYSSELNVNALLLGDSALYLCASSLGEHTVLSQFFGPGTRLTVL.

The gene calls are TRBV7-9 and TRBJ2-1; 8 bases match TRBD2. CDR1 is SEHNR, CDR2 FQNEAQ, per germline (reference sequence). J was trimmed by 6 bases and V by 10 bases; bases with no gene match: 11. This CDR3 region has 14 residues. The CDR3 sequence is CATFVAGPLNEQFF. Here the CDR3 DNA reads TGTGCCACCTTTGTAGCGGGACCCCTCAATGAGCAGTTCTTC. Full variable domain (remainder filled in from reference TRBV7-9 and TRBJ2-1): DTGVSQNPRHKITKRGQNVTFRCDPISEHNRLYWYRQTLGQGPEFLTYFQNEAQLEKSRLLSDRFSAERPKGSFSTLEIQRTEQGDSAMYLCATFVAGPLNEQFFGPGTRLTVL.